This T cell receptor beta chain was profiled in a study of T cell repertoires in cytomegalovirus infection. This clonotype was seen repeatedly, ten times or more. V lost 3 bases to trimming and J lost 1 base, with 9 bases between them. This CDR3 has 14 amino acids. TCRdb recomputed calls from the reads with MiXCR, one row per CDR3 protein. Among 560,000 or so distinct CDR3 sequences, about 17% were seen once, and the ten largest hold roughly a quarter. The chain is built from TRBV12-3 or TRBV12-4 and TRBJ1-2; no clear D. The sequence was obtained from a human donor in good health (CMV status not recorded). Some clones in this sample may be carry-over from other donors' samples. Source material: CD8+ T cells from PBMCs. The CDR3 DNA follows: TGTGCCAGCAGTTTTTCATCTCTTAACTATGGCTACACCTTC. Translated, it gives CASSFSSLNYGYTF.